A selection of T cell receptor beta chains follows, all from one sample in a study of blood T cell repertoires in COVID-19. Sequenced by immunoSEQ multiplex PCR; TCRdb stores in-frame clones only, minus some. The sample lists over 140,000 clones; 75% to 80% were seen once. The sample taken for sequencing was PBMCs or T cells enriched from blood (not recorded which). Source of these receptors: a woman aged 50 to 60 who had recovered from COVID-19. Both conserved end residues are part of each CDR3. A D gene is named only where the DNA matches it firmly. For some rows the clone size is stated as once, few or many, or as a class when expanded; others skip it.

clone_size: .
j_call: TRBJ2-1
v_call: TRBV2
d_call: .
cdr3_nt: TGTGCCAGCAGTGATAGCGACGGTCACTCCTACAATGAGCAGTTCTTC
cdr3_aa: CASSDSDGHSYNEQFF

clone_size: .
j_call: TRBJ2-7
v_call: TRBV3-1/TRBV3-2
d_call: TRBD2
cdr3_nt: TGTGCCAGCGAGGGGTCTAGCGGGGGGCCCTACGAGCAGTACTTC
cdr3_aa: CASEGSSGGPYEQYF

clone_size: .
j_call: TRBJ1-2
v_call: TRBV4-1
d_call: .
cdr3_nt: TGCGCCAGCAGCCAAGATCGGGGGGGCTCTGAGGGCTACACCTTC
cdr3_aa: CASSQDRGGSEGYTF

clone_size: few
j_call: TRBJ1-2
v_call: TRBV5-4
d_call: TRBD1
cdr3_nt: TGTGCCAGCAGCTTCACAGGGGCTCAAAACTATGGCTACACCTTC
cdr3_aa: CASSFTGAQNYGYTF

clone_size: many
j_call: TRBJ1-3
v_call: TRBV5-5
d_call: .
cdr3_nt: TGTGCCAGCAGCTTGGACCTCAGGGTTATCTCTGGAAACACCATATATTTT
cdr3_aa: CASSLDLRVISGNTIYF

clone_size: .
j_call: TRBJ2-7
v_call: TRBV6-5
d_call: TRBD2
cdr3_nt: TGTGCCAGCAGTTACTCGGGACTAGCGGGATCTGAGCAGTACTTC
cdr3_aa: CASSYSGLAGSEQYF

clone_size: once
j_call: TRBJ1-6
v_call: TRBV29-1
d_call: .
cdr3_nt: TGCAGCGTTGGACAGGCGAATTCACCCCTCCACTTT
cdr3_aa: CSVGQANSPLHF

clone_size: few
j_call: TRBJ1-6
v_call: TRBV7-9
d_call: TRBD1
cdr3_nt: TGTGCCAGCAGCTTAGGGGACAGAGAAAATTCACCCCTCCACTTT
cdr3_aa: CASSLGDRENSPLHF

clone_size: once
j_call: TRBJ2-7
v_call: TRBV5-6
d_call: .
cdr3_nt: TGTGCCAGCAGCACCTACGGCCTAGCGCCAAAACTACACTACGAGCAGTACTTC
cdr3_aa: CASSTYGLAPKLHYEQYF

clone_size: .
j_call: TRBJ2-5
v_call: TRBV7-9
d_call: TRBD1
cdr3_nt: TGTGCCAGCAGCTCCCGGACAGGGGAAGAGACCCAGTACTTC
cdr3_aa: CASSSRTGEETQYF

clone_size: .
j_call: TRBJ1-3
v_call: TRBV19
d_call: .
cdr3_nt: TGTGCCAGCGCCGGGGTTTTCTCTGGAAACACCATATATTTT
cdr3_aa: CASAGVFSGNTIYF

clone_size: .
j_call: TRBJ2-1
v_call: TRBV7-3
d_call: TRBD2
cdr3_nt: TGTGCCAGCAGCTTAGGACTAGCGGGAGTTCCTGAGCAGTTCTTC
cdr3_aa: CASSLGLAGVPEQFF

clone_size: .
j_call: TRBJ1-4
v_call: TRBV28
d_call: TRBD1
cdr3_nt: TGTGCCAGCAGTTTATTGGACAGGGGACCTAATGAAAAACTGTTTTTT
cdr3_aa: CASSLLDRGPNEKLFF

clone_size: .
j_call: TRBJ2-5
v_call: TRBV5-1
d_call: .
cdr3_nt: TGCGCCAGCAGCTTGGGACATAACCAAGAGACCCAGTACTTC
cdr3_aa: CASSLGHNQETQYF

clone_size: few
j_call: TRBJ1-4
v_call: TRBV7-9
d_call: TRBD1
cdr3_nt: TGTGCCAGCAGCAAGGACCAGGGGGTCAGTGAAAAACTGTTTTTT
cdr3_aa: CASSKDQGVSEKLFF

clone_size: .
j_call: TRBJ2-3
v_call: TRBV10-1
d_call: TRBD1
cdr3_nt: TGCGCCAGCAGTGGGGACAGGGACCTCACAGATACGCAGTATTTT
cdr3_aa: CASSGDRDLTDTQYF

clone_size: .
j_call: TRBJ1-3
v_call: TRBV6-5
d_call: .
cdr3_nt: TGTGCCAGCAGTTACTCCAGGGCCTCTGGAAACACCATATATTTT
cdr3_aa: CASSYSRASGNTIYF

clone_size: .
j_call: TRBJ1-4
v_call: TRBV6-4
d_call: TRBD1
cdr3_nt: TGTGCCAGCACCCAACGGACAGGGGGCGTGAACACTAATGAAAAACTGTTTTTT
cdr3_aa: CASTQRTGGVNTNEKLFF

clone_size: .
j_call: TRBJ2-3
v_call: TRBV18
d_call: TRBD2
cdr3_nt: TGTGCCAGCTCACCAAGGCCTAGCGGGAGTACAGATACGCAGTATTTT
cdr3_aa: CASSPRPSGSTDTQYF

clone_size: .
j_call: TRBJ1-5
v_call: TRBV28
d_call: .
cdr3_nt: TGTGCCAGCAGTCCGGGGGAGGGGAGCAATCAGCCCCAGCATTTT
cdr3_aa: CASSPGEGSNQPQHF

clone_size: .
j_call: TRBJ2-3
v_call: TRBV10-3
d_call: .
cdr3_nt: TGTGCCATGGGGAGGTCAGATACGCAGTATTTT
cdr3_aa: CAMGRSDTQYF

clone_size: .
j_call: TRBJ2-1
v_call: TRBV7-3
d_call: TRBD2
cdr3_nt: TGTGCCAGCAGCTATACTAGCGGGAGAGGCTATGAGCAGTTCTTC
cdr3_aa: CASSYTSGRGYEQFF

clone_size: few
j_call: TRBJ2-7
v_call: TRBV7-9
d_call: .
cdr3_nt: TGTGCCAGCAGCTTACGGGACTACGAGCAGTACTTC
cdr3_aa: CASSLRDYEQYF

clone_size: .
j_call: TRBJ2-5
v_call: TRBV27
d_call: TRBD1
cdr3_nt: TGTGCCAGCAGTACCACAGGGGGCCAAGAGACCCAGTACTTC
cdr3_aa: CASSTTGGQETQYF

clone_size: .
j_call: TRBJ1-1
v_call: TRBV7-9
d_call: .
cdr3_nt: TGTGCCAGCAGCCCTCAGAGGAGGGGCACTGAAGCTTTCTTT
cdr3_aa: CASSPQRRGTEAFF

clone_size: .
j_call: TRBJ2-7
v_call: TRBV28
d_call: TRBD1
cdr3_nt: TGTGCCAGCAGTTTAAGGACAGGGGGCATGAACTTC
cdr3_aa: CASSLRTGGMNF

clone_size: .
j_call: TRBJ1-2
v_call: TRBV3-1/TRBV3-2
d_call: .
cdr3_nt: TGTGCCAGCAGCCTTTCCGCCGGGTACTATGGCTACACCTTC
cdr3_aa: CASSLSAGYYGYTF

clone_size: .
j_call: TRBJ2-7
v_call: TRBV5-1
d_call: .
cdr3_nt: TGCGCCAGCAGCTCTTCTGGACAGTCCTACGAGCAGTACTTC
cdr3_aa: CASSSSGQSYEQYF

clone_size: .
j_call: TRBJ1-1
v_call: TRBV9
d_call: .
cdr3_nt: TGTGCCAGCAGCGTACTACGAGGAAACACTGAAGCTTTCTTT
cdr3_aa: CASSVLRGNTEAFF

clone_size: .
j_call: TRBJ2-1
v_call: TRBV10-1
d_call: .
cdr3_nt: TGCGCCAGCAGTGAGTTCATCGGCAATGAGCAGTTCTTC
cdr3_aa: CASSEFIGNEQFF

clone_size: .
j_call: TRBJ1-2
v_call: TRBV5-1
d_call: TRBD1
cdr3_nt: TGCGCCAGCAGCACCGACAGGGAAGGCTACACCTTC
cdr3_aa: CASSTDREGYTF

clone_size: .
j_call: TRBJ2-5
v_call: TRBV7-8
d_call: TRBD1
cdr3_nt: TGTGCCAGCAGTTTGTCCCGGGACAGGAGTCTAATCGAGACCCAGTACTTC
cdr3_aa: CASSLSRDRSLIETQYF

clone_size: .
j_call: TRBJ2-1
v_call: TRBV6-6
d_call: TRBD2
cdr3_nt: TGTGCCAGCAGGCGGACTAGCGGGAGTCAAGTCAATGAGCAGTTCTTC
cdr3_aa: CASRRTSGSQVNEQFF

clone_size: .
j_call: TRBJ2-7
v_call: TRBV11-3
d_call: TRBD2
cdr3_nt: TGTGCCAGCAGCTTCTTAGGACTAGCGGGGGGCCCCTACGAGCAGTACTTC
cdr3_aa: CASSFLGLAGGPYEQYF

clone_size: .
j_call: TRBJ1-4
v_call: TRBV5-1
d_call: .
cdr3_nt: TGCGCCAGCAGCGCGGACAGCTTTAATGAAAAACTGTTTTTT
cdr3_aa: CASSADSFNEKLFF

clone_size: once
j_call: TRBJ1-3
v_call: TRBV6-1
d_call: TRBD1
cdr3_nt: TGTGCCAGCAGTGAATCGATGGGACAGGGGCACTCTGGAAACACCATATATTTT
cdr3_aa: CASSESMGQGHSGNTIYF

clone_size: .
j_call: TRBJ2-1
v_call: TRBV27
d_call: TRBD2
cdr3_nt: TGTGCCAGCAGTTCTAGCGGGGGGGCCGACAATGAGCAGTTCTTC
cdr3_aa: CASSSSGGADNEQFF

clone_size: few
j_call: TRBJ2-5
v_call: TRBV5-1
d_call: .
cdr3_nt: TGCGCCAGCAGCCTGGGAACGGGAACACAAGAGACCCAGTACTTC
cdr3_aa: CASSLGTGTQETQYF

clone_size: .
j_call: TRBJ2-3
v_call: TRBV6-4
d_call: TRBD1
cdr3_nt: TGTGCCAGCAGTGACGGACAGGGGGCAGATACGCAGTATTTT
cdr3_aa: CASSDGQGADTQYF

clone_size: .
j_call: TRBJ2-2
v_call: TRBV25-1
d_call: TRBD1
cdr3_nt: TGTGCCAGCAGTGAATCTGACAGGGGCGACACCGGGGAGCTGTTTTTT
cdr3_aa: CASSESDRGDTGELFF

clone_size: once
j_call: TRBJ1-4
v_call: TRBV7-9
d_call: TRBD1
cdr3_nt: TGTGCCAGCAGCCATCAAGGGACAGGGTCTAATGAAAAACTGTTTTTT
cdr3_aa: CASSHQGTGSNEKLFF

clone_size: .
j_call: TRBJ2-5
v_call: TRBV7-9
d_call: .
cdr3_nt: TGTGCCAGCACCCGGAGAGGTAACCAAGAGACCCAGTACTTC
cdr3_aa: CASTRRGNQETQYF

clone_size: .
j_call: TRBJ2-1
v_call: TRBV27
d_call: TRBD1
cdr3_nt: TGTGCCAGCAGTTCCCCGGGACAGGGGGTAAACTACAATGAGCAGTTCTTC
cdr3_aa: CASSSPGQGVNYNEQFF

clone_size: .
j_call: TRBJ1-2
v_call: TRBV7-8
d_call: TRBD1
cdr3_nt: TGTGCCAGCAGCCCGCCGGGACAGGATTATGGCTACACCTTC
cdr3_aa: CASSPPGQDYGYTF

clone_size: few
j_call: TRBJ2-1
v_call: TRBV30
d_call: TRBD2
cdr3_nt: TGTGCCTGGAGAGAAAGCGGGAGGGCCTGGTCCCAGTTCTTC
cdr3_aa: CAWRESGRAWSQFF

clone_size: few
j_call: TRBJ1-4
v_call: TRBV11-3
d_call: .
cdr3_nt: TGTGCCAGCAGCACCGGAGGGGAAAAACTGTTTTTT
cdr3_aa: CASSTGGEKLFF

clone_size: .
j_call: TRBJ1-4
v_call: TRBV21-1
d_call: .
cdr3_nt: TGTGCCAGCAGCCCCCGGAGGTGGGAAAAACTGTTTTTT
cdr3_aa: CASSPRRWEKLFF

clone_size: .
j_call: TRBJ1-2
v_call: TRBV19
d_call: .
cdr3_nt: TGTGCCAGTAGTATTCCTCCCTATGGCTACACCTTC
cdr3_aa: CASSIPPYGYTF

clone_size: once
j_call: TRBJ2-7
v_call: TRBV7-9
d_call: TRBD1
cdr3_nt: TGTGCCAGCAGCTTAGGGAGACAGGGTCGCACCCAGGAGCAGTACTTC
cdr3_aa: CASSLGRQGRTQEQYF

clone_size: .
j_call: TRBJ2-1
v_call: TRBV6-1
d_call: .
cdr3_nt: TGTGCCAGCAGTGAAGCAAGGGGCCGGGACAATGAGCAGTTCTTC
cdr3_aa: CASSEARGRDNEQFF

clone_size: .
j_call: TRBJ2-2
v_call: TRBV27
d_call: TRBD2
cdr3_nt: TGTGCCAGCAGTATCGGGAGGCCCACCGGGGAGCTGTTTTTT
cdr3_aa: CASSIGRPTGELFF

clone_size: .
j_call: TRBJ1-5
v_call: TRBV3-1/TRBV3-2
d_call: TRBD1
cdr3_nt: TGTGCCAGCAGCCAAGCAGGGGGAAATCAGCCCCAGCATTTT
cdr3_aa: CASSQAGGNQPQHF

clone_size: .
j_call: TRBJ1-6
v_call: TRBV18
d_call: .
cdr3_nt: TGTGCCAGCTCACCAGAGAAGGGGAATTCACCCCTCCACTTT
cdr3_aa: CASSPEKGNSPLHF